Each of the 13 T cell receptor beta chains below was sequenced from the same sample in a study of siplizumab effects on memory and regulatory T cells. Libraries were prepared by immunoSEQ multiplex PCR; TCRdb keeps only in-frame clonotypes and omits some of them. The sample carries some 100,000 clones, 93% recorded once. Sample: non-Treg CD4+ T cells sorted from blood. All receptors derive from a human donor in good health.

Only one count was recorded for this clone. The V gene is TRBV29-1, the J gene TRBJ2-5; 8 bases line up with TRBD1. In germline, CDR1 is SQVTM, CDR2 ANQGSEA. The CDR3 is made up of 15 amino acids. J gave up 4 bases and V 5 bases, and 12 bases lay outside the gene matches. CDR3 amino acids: CSVSTGGRGVETQYF. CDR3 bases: TGCAGCGTTTCAACAGGGGGACGAGGTGTAGAGACCCAGTACTTC.

The CDR3 region is CASSPTLAGLRYNEQFF. CDR3 coding DNA: TGTGCCAGCTCCCCAACTCTAGCGGGGCTACGTTACAATGAGCAGTTCTTC. The genes are TRBV18 and TRBJ2-1; 9 bases line up with TRBD2. This CDR3 contains 17 residues. Germline V gives CDR1 KGHSH, CDR2 LQKENI. V lost 6 bases and J lost 4; bases outside the gene matches: 13.

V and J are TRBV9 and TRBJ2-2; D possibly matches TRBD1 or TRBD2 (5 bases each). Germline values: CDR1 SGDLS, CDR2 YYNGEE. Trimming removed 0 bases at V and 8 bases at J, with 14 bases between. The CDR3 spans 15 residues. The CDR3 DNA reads TGTGCCAGCAGCGTAGGTGGGACGGTTGGAGGGGAGCTGTTTTTT. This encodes CASSVGGTVGGELFF.

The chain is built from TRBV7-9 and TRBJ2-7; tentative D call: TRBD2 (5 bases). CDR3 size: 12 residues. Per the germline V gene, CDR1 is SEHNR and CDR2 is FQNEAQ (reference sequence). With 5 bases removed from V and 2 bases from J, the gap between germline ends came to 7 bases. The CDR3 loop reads CASSLGTYEQYF. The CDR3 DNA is TGTGCCAGCAGCCTCGGGACCTACGAGCAGTACTTC.

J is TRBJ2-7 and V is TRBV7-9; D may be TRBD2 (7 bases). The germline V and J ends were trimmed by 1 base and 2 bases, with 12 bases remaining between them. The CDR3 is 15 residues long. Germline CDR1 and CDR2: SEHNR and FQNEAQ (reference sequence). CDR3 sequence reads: CASSLGTRGTYEQYF. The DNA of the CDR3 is TGTGCCAGCAGCTTAGGGACTAGGGGGACCTACGAGCAGTACTTC.

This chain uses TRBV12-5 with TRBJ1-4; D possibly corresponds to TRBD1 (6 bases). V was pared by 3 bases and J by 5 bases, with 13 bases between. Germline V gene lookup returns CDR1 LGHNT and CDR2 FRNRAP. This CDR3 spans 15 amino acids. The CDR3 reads CASGFRAGENEKLFF. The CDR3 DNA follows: TGTGCTAGTGGTTTTAGGGCAGGGGAGAATGAAAAACTGTTTTTT.

The CDR3 is CASSKGHSYGYTF. The CDR3 DNA reads TGTGCCAGTAGTAAGGGTCACTCCTATGGCTACACCTTC. V usage is TRBV19 and J usage is TRBJ1-2; D gene ambiguous. Germline-derived CDR1 and CDR2 are LNHDA and SQIVND (reference sequence). Trimming removed 4 bases from V and 4 bases from J, with 10 bases in between. The CDR3 spans 13 residues.

DNA of the CDR3: TGTGCCAGCAGCTTATTGGGGCCGGGCACCGGGGAGCTGTTTTTT. This gives the protein CASSLLGPGTGELFF. The chain joins TRBV7-2 to TRBJ2-2; D perhaps matches TRBD1 (5 bases). From germline, CDR1 is SGHTA and CDR2 FQGNSA. This CDR3 comprises 15 residues. V was clipped by 2 bases and J by 4 bases, with 11 bases between them. The whole variable domain, filled in from reference TRBV7-2 and TRBJ2-2, reads GAGVSQSPSNKVTEKGKDVELRCDPISGHTALYWYRQSLGQGLEFLIYFQGNSAPDKSGLPSDRFSAERTGGSVSTLTIQRTQQEDSAVYLCASSLLGPGTGELFFGEGSRLTVL.

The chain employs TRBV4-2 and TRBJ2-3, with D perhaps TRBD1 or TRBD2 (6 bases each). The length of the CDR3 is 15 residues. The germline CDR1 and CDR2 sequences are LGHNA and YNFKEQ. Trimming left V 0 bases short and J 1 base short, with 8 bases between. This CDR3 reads CASSQEGGRTDTQYF. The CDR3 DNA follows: TGTGCCAGCAGCCAAGAGGGGGGCCGCACAGATACGCAGTATTTT.

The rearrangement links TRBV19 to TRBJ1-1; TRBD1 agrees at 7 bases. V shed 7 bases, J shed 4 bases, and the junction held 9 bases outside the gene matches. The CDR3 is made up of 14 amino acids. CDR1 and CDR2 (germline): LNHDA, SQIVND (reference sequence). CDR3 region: CASTDDRAGTEAFF. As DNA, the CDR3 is TGTGCCAGTACCGACGACAGGGCGGGCACTGAAGCTTTCTTT. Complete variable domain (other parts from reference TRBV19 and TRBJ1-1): DGGITQSPKYLFRKEGQNVTLSCEQNLNHDAMYWYRQDPGQGLRLIYYSQIVNDFQKGDIAEGYSVSREKKESFPLTVTSAQKNPTAFYLCASTDDRAGTEAFFGQGTRLTVV.

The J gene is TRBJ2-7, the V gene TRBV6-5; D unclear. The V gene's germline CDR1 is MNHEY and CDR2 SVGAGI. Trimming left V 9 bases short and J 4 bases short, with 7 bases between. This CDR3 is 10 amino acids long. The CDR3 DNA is TGTGCCAGAGATGAGTACGAGCAGTACTTC. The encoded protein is CARDEYEQYF.

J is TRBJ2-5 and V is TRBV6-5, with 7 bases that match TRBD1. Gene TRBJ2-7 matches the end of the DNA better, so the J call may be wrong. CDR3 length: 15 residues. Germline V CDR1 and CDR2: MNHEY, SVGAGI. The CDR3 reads CATSKTGAGSYEQYF. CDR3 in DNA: TGTGCCACCTCCAAAACAGGGGCTGGTAGTTACGAGCAGTACTTC.

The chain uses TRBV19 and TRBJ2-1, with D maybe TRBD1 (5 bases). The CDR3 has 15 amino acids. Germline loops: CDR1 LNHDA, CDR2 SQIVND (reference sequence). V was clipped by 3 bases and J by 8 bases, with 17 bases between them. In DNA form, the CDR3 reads TGTGCCAGTAGTATCAGCCAGGGCTTTACCGATGAGCAGTTCTTC. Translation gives CASSISQGFTDEQFF.